The following is a T cell receptor (beta chain) sequence with its context. What it binds is not known. Germline V gene data show CDR1 as KGHDR and CDR2 as SFDVKD. V was trimmed by 3 bases and J by 0 bases, leaving 17 bases between them. CDR3 size: 18 residues. This record belongs to a study of T cell responses to AZD1222 COVID-19 vaccine. Study-wide results and limits: At study baseline, merely several AZD1222 recipients were seropositive.

Clones were read by immunoSEQ multiplex PCR, and TCRdb kept only the in-frame ones, dropping some. Among around 100,000 clones listed, around 95% were seen once. The sequence came from an adult in good health. This chain links TRBV24-1 with TRBJ2-1, with D perhaps TRBD2 (6 bases). The specimen comprised peripheral blood, sampled on day 0 of AZD1222 vaccination. The CDR3 nucleotides read TGTGCCACCAGTGATGCCGGGAGTGGAGGGAGCTCCTACAATGAGCAGTTCTTC. The encoded protein is CATSDAGSGGSSYNEQFF.